This TCR beta chain is from a study of identical twins. This clonotype was counted only a few times. Germline-derived CDR1 and CDR2 are MGHRA and YSYEKL. The CDR3 is made up of 14 amino acids. V was pared by 1 base and J by 4 bases, with 7 bases between. MiXCR was run by TCRdb on the 5' RACE reads, yielding one entry per CDR3 protein. The sample lists approximately 890,000 distinct CDR3 sequences, over 9% occurring once. These data were likewise used in another study, on yellow fever vaccine responses in identical twins.

This sequence originates from a woman aged 18-29 years in good health. Sequences were obtained from PBMCs. The chain has TRBV4-1 and TRBJ2-2; no definite D call. The CDR3 spells CASSQGVITGELFF. The DNA of the CDR3 is TGCGCCAGCAGCCAAGGGGTAATCACCGGGGAGCTGTTTTTT.